Included here is one TCR beta chain sequence, with context. What it binds is unknown. This specimen comes from a study of cytomegalovirus exposure and HLA in healthy donors. Study summary: Across roughly 400 genotyped donors, about 81% landed in the Caucasian-associated ancestry cluster. Study-wide findings and caveats: It was likely that a cluster of highly shared sequence variants was a sequencing artifact.

The CDR3 contains 15 residues. CDR1 SNHLY and CDR2 FYNNEI come from the germline V gene. J gave up 4 bases and V 6 bases, and 8 bases lay outside the gene matches. The PCR was carried out with 60 Vbeta primers and 13 Jbeta primers. Using immunoSEQ multiplex PCR, the repertoire was profiled, and TCRdb retains in-frame clones only, with some absent. Here the sample spans 120,000 or so clones, roughly 80% being singletons. The sequence came from a young man in good health and CMV-seropositive. Sequencing was performed on PBMCs. V usage is TRBV2 and J usage is TRBJ2-1; 8 nucleotides agree with TRBD1. CDR3 in DNA: TGTGCCAGCAGCCCGACAGGGGCAACATACAATGAGCAGTTCTTC. Protein sequence: CASSPTGATYNEQFF. Drawing the rest from reference TRBV2 and TRBJ2-1, the complete variable domain is EPEVTQTPSHQVTQMGQEVILRCVPISNHLYFYWYRQILGQKVEFLVSFYNNEISEKSEIFDDQFSVERPDGSNFTLKIRSTKLEDSAMYFCASSPTGATYNEQFFGPGTRLTVL.